This TCR beta chain originates from a study of brain metastases from non-small cell lung cancer. Using immunoSEQ multiplex PCR, the repertoire was profiled, and TCRdb retains in-frame clones only, with some absent. The sample lists 5,500 to 6,500 clones, around 83% seen once, with about 7.4% in the top ten. The CDR3 is made up of 17 amino acids. Germline V gene lookup returns CDR1 SGHDN and CDR2 FVKESK. The trim removed 0 bases at V and 6 bases at J, leaving 9 bases unmatched. The clonotype comes from a donor aged 40 or older with non-small cell lung cancer. The source material was primary lung tumor tissue. The V call is TRBV14, the J call TRBJ1-2; 11 bases align to TRBD1. CDR3 sequence (DNA): TGTGCCAGCAGCCAAGAAAGAGGGACAGGGGGTATCGATGGCTACACCTTC. Its translation: CASSQERGTGGIDGYTF.